The rows below give T cell receptor beta chains drawn from one sample of a study of Graves' ophthalmopathy and Graves' hyperthyroidism. TCRdb passed the multiplex PCR reads through MiXCR, listing each CDR3 protein once. The table records approximately 160,000 distinct CDR3 sequences, 35% to 45% of them present only once. Material: peripheral blood. The origin of the receptors is a man aged 25-40 years with Graves' ophthalmopathy. Both conserved end residues are trimmed from each CDR3. Each record gives: J gene, V gene, CDR3 protein.

TRBJ2-7 TRBV5-6 ASSFTWGVEQY
TRBJ1-5 TRBV28 ASSPGTKNQPQH
TRBJ2-7 TRBV12-3/TRBV12-4 ASSSNEQY
TRBJ2-2 TRBV30 AWSPQGGYTGELF
TRBJ2-2 TRBV12-3/TRBV12-4 ASITGGTNTGELF
TRBJ2-7 TRBV24-1 ATIFAGTLHYEQY
TRBJ1-1 TRBV28 ASTRSPPTVNTEAF
TRBJ1-1 TRBV29-1 SVSGRPGRNTEAF
TRBJ1-1 TRBV6-2/TRBV6-3 ASQVRNTEAF
TRBJ2-7 TRBV28 ASLSVRGAYEQY
TRBJ2-5 TRBV7-2 ASSFRAETQY
TRBJ1-1 TRBV30 AWATLTEAF
TRBJ2-2 TRBV28 ASRVREGAGELF
TRBJ1-2 TRBV28 ATRLAYDGYT
TRBJ1-2 TRBV29-1 SVDQRDRNYGYT
TRBJ2-5 TRBV6-5 ASSSQPPMDFSETQY
TRBJ1-5 TRBV12-3/TRBV12-4 ASKLSYRQPQH
TRBJ2-7 TRBV12-3/TRBV12-4 ASRKEREEGEQY
TRBJ2-7 TRBV28 ASSPRFSGSSYEQY
TRBJ2-7 TRBV14 ASSQQQRGEQY
TRBJ1-6 TRBV14 ASSQTSNSPLH
TRBJ2-7 TRBV15 ATSRASGLAGYEQY
TRBJ2-7 TRBV9 ASSWGEGGGYEQY
TRBJ2-5 TRBV2 ASTFSRVGETQY
TRBJ1-2 TRBV12-3/TRBV12-4 ASSLGTVGGYGYT
TRBJ1-1 TRBV30 AWSSRTVNTEAF
TRBJ2-5 TRBV10-1 ASSQDRAGTQY
TRBJ1-1 TRBV6-2/TRBV6-3 ASTNPGTEAF
TRBJ1-2 TRBV20-1 SARVPRTGGHGYT
TRBJ2-2 TRBV6-5 ASSYSWSALNTGELF
TRBJ1-2 TRBV7-8 ASSNRQGAYGYT
TRBJ1-5 TRBV6-2/TRBV6-3 ATWDRGPLSNQPQH
TRBJ2-7 TRBV14 ASSGRGPYEQY
TRBJ2-7 TRBV20-1 SARTRGVGQY
TRBJ2-5 TRBV3-1 ASSQAGLEETQY
TRBJ2-5 TRBV7-7 ASSLGGTQETQY
TRBJ2-7 TRBV28 ASRGSGRTYEQY
TRBJ1-5 TRBV7-2 ASSLTGGEGQPQH
TRBJ2-7 TRBV5-1 ASSLYRASGSPHEQY
TRBJ2-5 TRBV6-2/TRBV6-3 ASSPVGRETQY
TRBJ1-1 TRBV24-1 ATSDSTEAF
TRBJ1-2 TRBV24-1 ATRGAPNYGYT
TRBJ2-7 TRBV7-8 ASSSQEYEQY
TRBJ1-5 TRBV20-1 SARDQGFPGGGPQH
TRBJ2-5 TRBV28 ASSPIRASFY
TRBJ2-7 TRBV7-2 ASGGTGGAYEQY
TRBJ2-7 TRBV19 ASTPGGFSYEQY